This T cell receptor beta chain stems from a study of T cell repertoires in cytomegalovirus infection. Across the study: CMV infection and matching HLA type were both indicated by public TCR beta signatures. Whole-study results and caveats: CMV-specific HLA-C-restricted TCR beta clonotypes dominated the ex vivo response.

This clonotype turned up a few times. Its antigen is as yet unknown. Trimming removed 1 base at V and 5 bases at J, with 15 bases between. CDR1 and CDR2 (germline): SGHVS, FNYEAQ. The CDR3 runs 16 residues. TCRdb redid the calling of the reads with MiXCR, one entry per CDR3 protein. The top ten hold around 25% of the sample, which has around 200,000 distinct CDR3 sequences, approximately 18% seen once. What was sequenced was CD8+ T cells from PBMCs. The clonotype was recovered from a human donor in good health (CMV status not recorded). Some clones in this sample may be carry-over from other donors' samples. V and J are TRBV7-6 and TRBJ2-1; either TRBD1 or TRBD2 may supply D (5 bases each). CDR3 protein: CASSLEVGDGNNEQFF. The CDR3 region has the DNA TGTGCCAGCAGCTTAGAAGTGGGGGACGGTAACAATGAGCAGTTCTTC.